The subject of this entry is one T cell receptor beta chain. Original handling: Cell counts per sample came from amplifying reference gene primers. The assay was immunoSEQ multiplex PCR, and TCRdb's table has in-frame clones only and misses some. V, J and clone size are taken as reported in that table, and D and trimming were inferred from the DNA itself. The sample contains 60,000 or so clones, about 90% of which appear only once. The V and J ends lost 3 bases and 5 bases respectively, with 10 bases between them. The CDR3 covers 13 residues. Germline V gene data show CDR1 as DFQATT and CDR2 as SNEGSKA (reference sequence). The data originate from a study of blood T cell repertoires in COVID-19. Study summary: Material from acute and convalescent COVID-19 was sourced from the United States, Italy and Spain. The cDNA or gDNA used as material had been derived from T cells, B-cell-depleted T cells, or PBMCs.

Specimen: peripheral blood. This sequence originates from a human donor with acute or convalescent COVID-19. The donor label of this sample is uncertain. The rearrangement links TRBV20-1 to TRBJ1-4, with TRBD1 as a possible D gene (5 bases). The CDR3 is CSASLGANEKLFF. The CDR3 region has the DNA TGCAGTGCTAGTCTTGGGGCAAATGAAAAACTGTTTTTT.